This T cell receptor beta chain was documented in a study of cytomegalovirus exposure and HLA in healthy donors. Whole-study findings and limits: The study listed roughly 150 cytomegalovirus-associated TCR beta chains. Some V segments (TRBV6-2 and TRBV6-3 among them) were excluded as indistinguishable. Researchers reported in a later analysis that a missense DCLRE1C variant was tied to TCR beta V- and J-gene trimming.

The CDR3 consists of 13 residues. V lost 2 bases and J lost 0, with 7 bases in between. The germline V gene has CDR1 GTSNPN and CDR2 SVGIG (reference sequence). Turning to this clone: The antigen is undetermined.

60 Vbeta and 13 Jbeta primers were used in PCR. TCRdb's copy holds only in-frame clones and misses some; the assay was immunoSEQ multiplex PCR. In all, the sample yields roughly 140,000 clones. This chain joins TRBV30 and TRBJ1-1, with D hard to call. Sequencing was performed on PBMCs. The source of this sequence is a male donor in good health and CMV-seronegative. The CDR3 sequence: CAWSPSVNTEAFF. The DNA for the CDR3 is TGTGCCTGGAGTCCTTCGGTGAACACTGAAGCTTTCTTT.